The table lists the clone carrying this T cell receptor beta chain with a count of one. Its antigen is as yet unknown. The sample comes from a study of T cell responses to AZD1222 COVID-19 vaccine. Study-level points and caveats: Most donors were white British and more were female, and clonal diversity was possibly underestimated. Researchers report vaccine-associated CD4 TCRs spanning spike, with dominance at 160-218 and 743-854.

Profiling relied on immunoSEQ multiplex PCR, and the TCRdb table lists in-frame clones only, not all of them. The sample gives approximately 100,000 clones, approximately 89% of which show up once; 4.5% is in the top ten. Per germline, CDR1 LNHDA and CDR2 SQIVND (reference sequence). This CDR3 comprises 13 residues. The V end was cut by 5 bases, the J end by 0 bases, with 7 bases between. Sequenced here: peripheral blood, sampled on day 0 of AZD1222 vaccination. V gene TRBV19 combines with J gene TRBJ2-5; maybe TRBD1 (5 bases). This receptor was obtained from an adult in good health. The CDR3 here is CASSDRYQETQYF. The CDR3 bases are TGTGCCAGTAGTGACAGATACCAAGAGACCCAGTACTTC.